These T cell receptor beta chains were read from a single sample in a study of beta chain features in type 1 diabetes. The protocol was immunoSEQ multiplex PCR, while the TCRdb copy is restricted to in-frame clones and leaves out a portion. The sample has under 200,000 clones, approximately 10% seen once. The source material was central memory CD4+ T cells from blood. These receptors came from a man aged 25-40 years with type 1 diabetes. Both conserved end residues are part of each CDR3. Each record gives: V gene, D gene, clone size, J gene, CDR3 DNA, CDR3 protein. A D gene is named only where the DNA matches it firmly. Clone size is shown for a subset of rows, as once, few, many or a class of expanded clone.

v_call: TRBV10-3; d_call: .; clone_size: few; j_call: TRBJ2-7; cdr3_nt: TGTGCCGTAACGGGGAGCTCCTACGAGCAGTACTTC; cdr3_aa: CAVTGSSYEQYF
v_call: TRBV11-2; d_call: .; clone_size: once; j_call: TRBJ1-3; cdr3_nt: TGTGCCAGCAGCGTACAGGGCTCTGGAAACACCATATATTTT; cdr3_aa: CASSVQGSGNTIYF
v_call: TRBV27; d_call: .; clone_size: few; j_call: TRBJ1-4; cdr3_nt: TGTGCCAGCAGTTATCAGGGCCTGGTGAATGAAAAACTGTTTTTT; cdr3_aa: CASSYQGLVNEKLFF
v_call: TRBV2; d_call: .; clone_size: .; j_call: TRBJ1-1; cdr3_nt: TGTGCCAGCAGTGAAGGAGACAGGAGGAACACTGAAGCTTTCTTT; cdr3_aa: CASSEGDRRNTEAFF
v_call: TRBV4-2; d_call: TRBD1; clone_size: few; j_call: TRBJ2-5; cdr3_nt: TGTGCCAGCAGCCACGGGACAGGGGGTAGATGGGAGACCCAGTACTTC; cdr3_aa: CASSHGTGGRWETQYF
v_call: TRBV2; d_call: TRBD2; clone_size: .; j_call: TRBJ2-7; cdr3_nt: TGTGCCAGCACTCCGGGACTAGCGGTCTACGAGCAGTACTTC; cdr3_aa: CASTPGLAVYEQYF
v_call: TRBV27; d_call: .; clone_size: .; j_call: TRBJ2-7; cdr3_nt: TGTGCCAGCAGTTCTTCCTACGAGCAGTACTTC; cdr3_aa: CASSSSYEQYF
v_call: TRBV14; d_call: .; clone_size: .; j_call: TRBJ2-7; cdr3_nt: TGTGCCAGCAGCCAAGCCCAGGTCTTATCTACAGGCGAGCAGTACTTC; cdr3_aa: CASSQAQVLSTGEQYF
v_call: TRBV28; d_call: TRBD2; clone_size: .; j_call: TRBJ2-1; cdr3_nt: TGTGCCAGCAGTTCGGGGTTAGCGGGAGGTGAGCAGTTCTTC; cdr3_aa: CASSSGLAGGEQFF
v_call: TRBV7-2; d_call: .; clone_size: few; j_call: TRBJ1-5; cdr3_nt: TGTGCCAGCAGCTTGTACCAGGGCAATCAGCCCCAGCATTTT; cdr3_aa: CASSLYQGNQPQHF
v_call: TRBV7-2; d_call: .; clone_size: .; j_call: TRBJ2-3; cdr3_nt: TGTGCCAGCAGCAACAGGGAGAATACGCAGTATTTT; cdr3_aa: CASSNRENTQYF
v_call: TRBV30; d_call: TRBD1; clone_size: .; j_call: TRBJ1-2; cdr3_nt: TGTGCCTGGAGTGCCGAACCCGGGACAGTCTATGGCTACACCTTC; cdr3_aa: CAWSAEPGTVYGYTF
v_call: TRBV18; d_call: TRBD1; clone_size: once; j_call: TRBJ1-4; cdr3_nt: TGTGCCAGCTCACCACCCAGGGGACAGGGCGCGGAAAAACTGTTTTTT; cdr3_aa: CASSPPRGQGAEKLFF
v_call: TRBV6-5; d_call: TRBD2; clone_size: .; j_call: TRBJ2-3; cdr3_nt: TGTGCCAGCAGCCCGGGACTAGCGGGCACAGATACGCAGTATTTT; cdr3_aa: CASSPGLAGTDTQYF
v_call: TRBV19; d_call: .; clone_size: .; j_call: TRBJ1-1; cdr3_nt: TGTGCCAGTAGTCTCCGGGGCACTGAAGCTTTCTTT; cdr3_aa: CASSLRGTEAFF
v_call: TRBV29-1; d_call: .; clone_size: few; j_call: TRBJ1-2; cdr3_nt: TGCAGCGTTGATCTGTTTCCTTATGGCTACACCTTC; cdr3_aa: CSVDLFPYGYTF
v_call: TRBV28; d_call: .; clone_size: .; j_call: TRBJ1-2; cdr3_nt: TGTGCCAGCAGTTTGGCACAGGACGGCTACACCTTC; cdr3_aa: CASSLAQDGYTF
v_call: TRBV5-1; d_call: TRBD2; clone_size: .; j_call: TRBJ2-7; cdr3_nt: TGCGCCAGCAGCTTGAACGGCGGGAGCTCCTACGAGCAGTACTTC; cdr3_aa: CASSLNGGSSYEQYF
v_call: TRBV5-4; d_call: TRBD2; clone_size: .; j_call: TRBJ2-1; cdr3_nt: TGTGCCAGCAGCTCGGGACTAGCGGATTACAATGAGCAGTTCTTC; cdr3_aa: CASSSGLADYNEQFF
v_call: TRBV6-1; d_call: TRBD1; clone_size: few; j_call: TRBJ1-4; cdr3_nt: TGTGCCAGCAAGACGACAGGGGGAAGGGAAAAACTGTTTTTT; cdr3_aa: CASKTTGGREKLFF
v_call: TRBV5-1; d_call: .; clone_size: few; j_call: TRBJ2-5; cdr3_nt: TGCGCCAGCAGCTTACAGGGTTATCAAGAGACCCAGTACTTC; cdr3_aa: CASSLQGYQETQYF
v_call: TRBV18; d_call: TRBD1; clone_size: .; j_call: TRBJ2-1; cdr3_nt: TGTGCCAGCTCACCCCGGACAGGTGTGGACAATGAGCAGTTCTTC; cdr3_aa: CASSPRTGVDNEQFF
v_call: TRBV7-9; d_call: TRBD2; clone_size: .; j_call: TRBJ2-5; cdr3_nt: TGTGCCAGCAGCTCCCCCGGCTCTAGCGGAGACCAAGAGACCCAGTACTTC; cdr3_aa: CASSSPGSSGDQETQYF
v_call: TRBV5-1; d_call: .; clone_size: .; j_call: TRBJ2-5; cdr3_nt: TGCGCCAGCAGCTTGGCCAGTAATCCAGGAGGAGGAGAGACCCAGTACTTC; cdr3_aa: CASSLASNPGGGETQYF
v_call: TRBV29-1; d_call: .; clone_size: many; j_call: TRBJ2-7; cdr3_nt: TGCAGCGCACATAATATGTACGAGCAGTACTTC; cdr3_aa: CSAHNMYEQYF
v_call: TRBV9; d_call: TRBD2; clone_size: .; j_call: TRBJ2-1; cdr3_nt: TGTGCCAGCAGCCCCCAGGTTGCGGGAGGGTACAATGAGCAGTTCTTC; cdr3_aa: CASSPQVAGGYNEQFF
v_call: TRBV7-8; d_call: TRBD2; clone_size: .; j_call: TRBJ2-1; cdr3_nt: TGTGCCAGCAGCCTGGGGACTAGCGGGAGGGCAGGTCCCGCGGAGCAGTTCTTC; cdr3_aa: CASSLGTSGRAGPAEQFF
v_call: TRBV11-2; d_call: TRBD1; clone_size: few; j_call: TRBJ2-3; cdr3_nt: TGTGCCAGCAGCTCCGGGACAGGGGTCGACACAGATACGCAGTATTTT; cdr3_aa: CASSSGTGVDTDTQYF
v_call: TRBV18; d_call: TRBD1; clone_size: few; j_call: TRBJ2-3; cdr3_nt: TGTGCCAGCTCAGCACAGGGGGCCGGAAAAGATACGCAGTATTTT; cdr3_aa: CASSAQGAGKDTQYF
v_call: TRBV6-6; d_call: .; clone_size: .; j_call: TRBJ2-7; cdr3_nt: TGTGCCAGCAGTGGCTACCAACAGGGCACGAACTACGAGCAGTACTTC; cdr3_aa: CASSGYQQGTNYEQYF
v_call: TRBV7-9; d_call: TRBD1; clone_size: few; j_call: TRBJ2-7; cdr3_nt: TGTGCCAGCAGCATGGGACAGGGCCCCTACGAGCAGTACTTC; cdr3_aa: CASSMGQGPYEQYF
v_call: TRBV28; d_call: .; clone_size: .; j_call: TRBJ1-2; cdr3_nt: TGTGCCAGCAGTGCCCGACCCCAGGTCGATGGCTACACCTTC; cdr3_aa: CASSARPQVDGYTF
v_call: TRBV7-2; d_call: .; clone_size: .; j_call: TRBJ2-3; cdr3_nt: TGTGCCAGCAGCTTATGGGGGGGCGAGGGAGATACGCAGTATTTT; cdr3_aa: CASSLWGGEGDTQYF
v_call: TRBV29-1; d_call: .; clone_size: few; j_call: TRBJ2-4; cdr3_nt: TGCAGCGTAGAGGGACTAGCCAAAAACATTCAGTACTTC; cdr3_aa: CSVEGLAKNIQYF
v_call: TRBV19; d_call: TRBD1; clone_size: few; j_call: TRBJ1-1; cdr3_nt: TGTGCCAGTAGTGCTGACAGGGGGACTGAAGCTTTCTTT; cdr3_aa: CASSADRGTEAFF
v_call: TRBV28; d_call: .; clone_size: few; j_call: TRBJ2-1; cdr3_nt: TGTGCCAGCAACAGGGAATGGAATGAGCAGTTCTTC; cdr3_aa: CASNREWNEQFF
v_call: TRBV18; d_call: .; clone_size: few; j_call: TRBJ1-5; cdr3_nt: TGTGCCAGCTCACCAGTTACAGGGAACAATCAGCCCCAGCATTTT; cdr3_aa: CASSPVTGNNQPQHF
v_call: TRBV9; d_call: TRBD1; clone_size: .; j_call: TRBJ1-2; cdr3_nt: TGTGCCAGCAGCGTAGGACAGGGGATTGGTGGCTACACCTTC; cdr3_aa: CASSVGQGIGGYTF
v_call: TRBV7-3; d_call: TRBD2; clone_size: .; j_call: TRBJ2-2; cdr3_nt: TGTGCCAGCAGCTTACACCCGGGACTAGCGGGCCTCACCGGGGAGCTGTTTTTT; cdr3_aa: CASSLHPGLAGLTGELFF
v_call: TRBV5-4; d_call: .; clone_size: .; j_call: TRBJ2-1; cdr3_nt: TGTGCCAGCAGCCTAATAAGCAACAATGAGCAGTTCTTC; cdr3_aa: CASSLISNNEQFF
v_call: TRBV27; d_call: .; clone_size: .; j_call: TRBJ1-5; cdr3_nt: TGTGCCAGCAGTCCCCGCTCGAGTCAGCCCCAGCATTTT; cdr3_aa: CASSPRSSQPQHF
v_call: TRBV7-9; d_call: .; clone_size: few; j_call: TRBJ1-2; cdr3_nt: TGTGCCAGCACCTTGGGCGGGGGGGTGCTCTATGGCTACACCTTC; cdr3_aa: CASTLGGGVLYGYTF
v_call: TRBV2; d_call: TRBD1; clone_size: .; j_call: TRBJ1-5; cdr3_nt: TGTGCCAGCAGTAGTACAGGGGGAGGTGGCAATCAGCCCCAGCATTTT; cdr3_aa: CASSSTGGGGNQPQHF
v_call: TRBV9; d_call: TRBD1; clone_size: .; j_call: TRBJ2-1; cdr3_nt: TGTGCCAGCAGCTCCGGGACAGAGACCTACAATGAGCAGTTCTTC; cdr3_aa: CASSSGTETYNEQFF
v_call: TRBV28; d_call: TRBD1; clone_size: .; j_call: TRBJ2-7; cdr3_nt: TGTGCCAGCAGCCTTAACAGGGGCCCAAGCTCCTACGAGCAGTACTTC; cdr3_aa: CASSLNRGPSSYEQYF
v_call: TRBV5-1; d_call: TRBD2; clone_size: few; j_call: TRBJ2-5; cdr3_nt: TGCGCCAGCAGCTTGGTGGCGGGAGGTCAAGAGACCCAGTACTTC; cdr3_aa: CASSLVAGGQETQYF
v_call: TRBV7-3; d_call: TRBD2; clone_size: .; j_call: TRBJ2-1; cdr3_nt: TGTGCCAGCAGCTCCGGGACTAGCTCCTACAATGAGCAGTTCTTC; cdr3_aa: CASSSGTSSYNEQFF
v_call: TRBV20-1; d_call: .; clone_size: few; j_call: TRBJ2-1; cdr3_nt: TGCAGTGCCAGGAGGACAGCAACCCTCTTC; cdr3_aa: CSARRTATLF
v_call: TRBV28; d_call: TRBD2; clone_size: few; j_call: TRBJ2-1; cdr3_nt: TGTGCCAGCAGTCGTCAAGGGACTAGCGGGAGGCGAGAGCAGTTCTTC; cdr3_aa: CASSRQGTSGRREQFF
v_call: TRBV7-9; d_call: .; clone_size: .; j_call: TRBJ1-5; cdr3_nt: TGTGCCAGCAGCCGAGCGGGGCGGGGCAATCAGCCCCAGCATTTT; cdr3_aa: CASSRAGRGNQPQHF
v_call: TRBV5-4; d_call: TRBD2; clone_size: .; j_call: TRBJ2-7; cdr3_nt: TGTGCCAGCAGCTTGGATACGGGAGGATACGAGCAGTACTTC; cdr3_aa: CASSLDTGGYEQYF
v_call: TRBV28; d_call: .; clone_size: few; j_call: TRBJ2-7; cdr3_nt: TGTGCCAGTAACACGGCCCACTACGTCCAGTACTTC; cdr3_aa: CASNTAHYVQYF
v_call: TRBV27; d_call: .; clone_size: .; j_call: TRBJ2-1; cdr3_nt: TGTGCCAGCAGAAGGACAGGAGGGAATGAGCAGTTCTTC; cdr3_aa: CASRRTGGNEQFF
v_call: TRBV29-1; d_call: .; clone_size: .; j_call: TRBJ2-1; cdr3_nt: TGCAGCGTTGACGAGGCGATTCGAGAGCAGTTCTTC; cdr3_aa: CSVDEAIREQFF
v_call: TRBV28; d_call: TRBD1; clone_size: .; j_call: TRBJ2-3; cdr3_nt: TGTGCCAGCAGCAGACAGGGAGCGGATACGCAGTATTTT; cdr3_aa: CASSRQGADTQYF
v_call: TRBV5-4; d_call: .; clone_size: .; j_call: TRBJ2-3; cdr3_nt: TGTGCCAGCAGCTTACCCGGGACTAGCACAGATACGCAGTATTTT; cdr3_aa: CASSLPGTSTDTQYF
v_call: TRBV5-1; d_call: TRBD2; clone_size: .; j_call: TRBJ2-1; cdr3_nt: TGCGCCAGCAGCTTGGACCCTAGCGGGACAACGTCTGGGGAGTTCTTC; cdr3_aa: CASSLDPSGTTSGEFF
v_call: TRBV5-4; d_call: TRBD2; clone_size: .; j_call: TRBJ2-3; cdr3_nt: TGTGCCAGCAGCTCCGGGACTAGCGGGGGCACAGATACGCAGTATTTT; cdr3_aa: CASSSGTSGGTDTQYF
v_call: TRBV15; d_call: TRBD2; clone_size: .; j_call: TRBJ2-1; cdr3_nt: TGTGCCACCAGCATTAGACTAGCGGGGCTGGGGGAGCAGTTCTTC; cdr3_aa: CATSIRLAGLGEQFF